The 30 T cell receptor beta chains presented below share a single source sample, sequenced in a study of cytomegalovirus exposure and HLA in healthy donors. Amplification used 60 Vbeta primers and 13 Jbeta primers. Profiling relied on immunoSEQ multiplex PCR, and the TCRdb table lists in-frame clones only, not all of them. The sample records 150,000 to 200,000 clones, 60% to 80% being singletons. The specimen sequenced was PBMCs. Receptors originate from a woman in her forties or fifties in good health and CMV-seropositive.

This chain uses TRBV5-1 with TRBJ2-1, with unresolved D. Deletions cut 4 bases from V and 6 bases from J, with 8 bases between. This CDR3 spans 12 amino acids. Germline CDR1 reads SGHRS; CDR2 reads YFSETQ. The CDR3 nucleotides are TGCGCCAGCAGCCTGGCCAGCAATGAGCAGTTCTTC. Amino acids: CASSLASNEQFF.

This chain joins TRBV5-1 and TRBJ2-2; TRBD2 agrees at 15 bases. The CDR3 loop spans 20 amino acids. V lost 4 bases, J lost 1 base, and 11 bases stayed unmatched. CDR1 is SGHRS and CDR2 is YFSETQ in the germline V gene. CDR3 in DNA: TGCGCCAGCAGCACGAAACCGGGACTAGCGGGGGGATTGAACACCGGGGAGCTGTTTTTT. Amino acids: CASSTKPGLAGGLNTGELFF.

The rearrangement joins TRBV5-6 to TRBJ2-4, with 9 bases aligning to TRBD1. The germline CDR1 and CDR2 sequences are SGHDT and YYEEEE. CDR3 size: 17 residues. With 0 bases clipped from V and 5 bases from J, the junction kept 9 bases outside the gene matches. CDR3 bases: TGTGCCAGCAGCTTGGCCTCGACAGGGGGTTGGGAAAACATTCAGTACTTC. It encodes CASSLASTGGWENIQYF.

The chain uses TRBV25-1 and TRBJ2-5; 11 bases line up with TRBD1. V was clipped by 2 bases and J by 4 bases; unmatched bases: 3. The germline CDR1 and CDR2 sequences are MGHDK and SYGVNS. This CDR3 has 15 residues. CDR3 sequence reads: CASSEMGTGGETQYF. The CDR3 bases are TGTGCCAGCAGTGAAATGGGGACAGGGGGAGAGACCCAGTACTTC.

This clone was observed a handful of times. The genes are TRBV10-2 and TRBJ1-5, with D uncertain. The germline gives CDR1 WSHSY, CDR2 SAAADI. This CDR3 has 15 residues. V lost 4 bases and J 0 bases, leaving 10 bases between the germline ends. In nucleotides, the CDR3 is TGCGCCAGCAGTGTTTCGGGGATTAGCAATCAGCCCCAGCATTTT. It translates to CASSVSGISNQPQHF.

J is TRBJ1-5 and V is TRBV2, with D maybe TRBD1 (6 bases). Germline loops: CDR1 SNHLY, CDR2 FYNNEI. This CDR3 has 16 residues. V lost 6 bases, J lost 7 bases, and 22 bases lay in between. CDR3 residues: CASSQEGPLQGQPQHF. CDR3 sequence (DNA): TGTGCCAGCAGCCAAGAGGGGCCACTACAGGGCCAGCCCCAGCATTTT.

This chain connects TRBV13 to TRBJ1-6; 8 positions agree with TRBD1. The J segment lost 7 bases and the V segment lost 3 bases, leaving 5 bases of the junction unmatched. CDR3 length equals 15 residues. The germline CDR1 and CDR2 sequences are PRHDT and FYEKMQ (reference sequence). The CDR3 loop is CASSFGQGGNSPLHF. CDR3 in DNA: TGTGCCAGCAGCTTCGGACAGGGAGGGAATTCACCCCTCCACTTT.

The chain carries TRBV6-6 and TRBJ2-5, with 8 nucleotides matching TRBD1. The germline V gene encodes CDR1 MNHNY and CDR2 SVGAGI (reference sequence). This CDR3 contains 13 residues. V dropped 5 bases and J dropped 5; count of bases not matched to a gene: 4. In nucleotides, the CDR3 is TGTGCCAGCAGTCGACAGGGGATGGAGACCCAGTACTTC. Its protein is CASSRQGMETQYF.

The chain carries TRBV4-1 and TRBJ2-1, with D tentatively TRBD1 (6 bases). CDR1 and CDR2 from the germline V gene are MGHRA and YSYEKL. This CDR3 is built from 16 residues. The V end lost 0 bases, the J end lost 7 bases, and 16 bases lay between the germline ends. CDR3 residues: CASSQDNQGWWNEQFF. In nucleotides, the CDR3 is TGCGCCAGCAGCCAAGATAATCAGGGGTGGTGGAATGAGCAGTTCTTC.

The chain combines TRBV6-1 with TRBJ1-1; a possible D gene is TRBD1 (6 bases). Trimming pared 8 bases from V and 10 bases from J, leaving 20 bases between. Germline V gene data show CDR1 as MNHNS and CDR2 as SASEGT. This CDR3 spans 13 amino acids. This CDR3 is CASRILMDSLAFF. The CDR3 DNA sequence: TGTGCCAGCCGGATCTTAATGGACAGTTTAGCTTTCTTT.

This clone was seen more than once but under ten times. The V gene is TRBV25-1, the J gene TRBJ2-7, with 9 bases lining up with TRBD2. The germline gives CDR1 MGHDK, CDR2 SYGVNS. V was pared by 6 bases and J by 4 bases, with 4 bases of the junction left unmatched. The CDR3 is 13 amino acids. The CDR3 region is CASSGTSKYEQYF. The CDR3 DNA follows: TGTGCCAGCAGCGGGACTAGCAAGTACGAGCAGTACTTC.

Notes on this clone: Additional DNA sequences in this sample encode the identical CDR3. V usage is TRBV5-1 and J usage is TRBJ2-7; 7 bases map to TRBD1. This CDR3 is built from 14 residues. Germline V lookup: CDR1 SGHRS, CDR2 YFSETQ. V dropped 0 bases and J dropped 2; count of bases not matched to a gene: 2. The CDR3 sequence: CASSLGQGPYEQYF. In DNA, the CDR3 is TGCGCCAGCAGCTTGGGACAGGGCCCCTACGAGCAGTACTTC.

The chain couples TRBV6-6 to TRBJ1-2; TRBD1 agrees at 7 bases. Germline-derived CDR1 and CDR2 are MNHNY and SVGAGI (reference sequence). Unmatched junction bases numbered 7, after V lost 0 bases and J lost 6 bases. This CDR3 has 15 amino acids. The CDR3 DNA is TGTGCCAGCAGTTACTCGACAGGGCAGGGGAATGGCTACACCTTC. It encodes CASSYSTGQGNGYTF.

This clone was detected only a few times. This rearrangement joins TRBV5-1 to TRBJ1-4; D ambiguous. CDR1 and CDR2 (germline): SGHRS, YFSETQ. V lost 1 base and J lost 5, with 12 bases in between. This CDR3 has 15 amino acids. CDR3 in DNA: TGCGCCAGCAGCTTGAGCGGCAGTGAAAATGAAAAACTGTTTTTT. Amino acids: CASSLSGSENEKLFF.

The table lists this clone with a few counts. The chain links TRBV7-9 to TRBJ2-2, with TRBD1 matching over 9 bases. The germline V gene encodes CDR1 SEHNR and CDR2 FQNEAQ (reference sequence). The V segment lost 1 base and the J segment 2 bases; nucleotides outside the gene matches: 2. The CDR3 runs 16 residues. The CDR3, as DNA: TGTGCCAGCAGCTTAGGGACAGGGGAAAACACCGGGGAGCTGTTTTTT. Translation: CASSLGTGENTGELFF.

The genes are TRBV18 and TRBJ2-2, with TRBD1 identical over 7 bases. The CDR3 has 14 amino acids. V trimming: 4 bases; J trimming: 1 base; junction bases outside the gene matches: 0. Germline CDR1 KGHSH, CDR2 LQKENI. CDR3 bases: TGTGCCAGCTCACGGACAGGGAACACCGGGGAGCTGTTTTTT. It is translated as CASSRTGNTGELFF.

The J gene is TRBJ2-7, the V gene TRBV19; TRBD1 is a possible D gene (5 bases). Germline V gives CDR1 LNHDA, CDR2 SQIVND (reference sequence). The CDR3 contains 13 residues. V lost 3 bases and J lost 5, with 11 bases in between. The CDR3 loop reads CASSISGINEQYF. In DNA form, the CDR3 reads TGTGCCAGTAGTATCTCAGGGATCAACGAGCAGTACTTC.

The V and J genes are TRBV11-2 and TRBJ1-1; 8 nucleotides line up with TRBD1. The trim removed 1 base at V and 5 bases at J, leaving 6 bases unmatched. CDR1 is SGHAT, CDR2 FQNNGV, per germline. CDR3 length equals 15 residues. CDR3 protein: CASSLVTGGGTEAFF. The CDR3 DNA reads TGTGCCAGCAGCTTAGTTACAGGGGGAGGTACTGAAGCTTTCTTT.

The genes are TRBV19 and TRBJ2-7; the match to TRBD1 covers 7 bases. Losses at the gene ends were 7 bases for V and 5 bases for J; bases not matched to a gene: 11. The germline V gene encodes CDR1 LNHDA and CDR2 SQIVND (reference sequence). The CDR3 covers 14 residues. The CDR3 reads CASTPGGGVNEQYF. For the CDR3, the DNA is TGTGCCAGTACCCCAGGGGGTGGGGTGAACGAGCAGTACTTC.

The V gene is TRBV6-5, the J gene TRBJ2-1; 10 bases are shared with TRBD1. Germline CDR1 MNHEY, CDR2 SVGAGI. J lost 7 bases, V lost 2 bases, and 8 bases had no gene match. CDR3 length: 16 residues. The CDR3 coding sequence is TGTGCCAGCAGTTACGGGGTGGGGACAGGGGCAAATGAGCAGTTCTTC. It codes for CASSYGVGTGANEQFF.

The rearrangement links TRBV12-5 to TRBJ2-2, with 9 bases lining up with TRBD2. Germline V gives CDR1 LGHNT, CDR2 FRNRAP. CDR3 length: 17 residues. Trimming cost V 1 base and J 1 base; bases outside gene matches: 4. CDR3 DNA sequence: TGTGCTAGTGGTTTGGGTATAGCGGGGGTGAACACCGGGGAGCTGTTTTTT. This codes for CASGLGIAGVNTGELFF.

V gene TRBV10-3 combines with J gene TRBJ2-7; unclear D gene. Looked up from germline, CDR1 is ENHRY and CDR2 is SYGVKD. The CDR3 is 13 residues long. Trimming took 4 bases from V and 7 from J, leaving 14 bases between them. The chain's CDR3 is CAISGAQAKEQYF. The CDR3 DNA is TGTGCCATCAGTGGAGCCCAGGCAAAGGAGCAGTACTTC.

V is TRBV19 and J is TRBJ2-1; TRBD1 aligns across 10 bases. V lost 6 bases and J lost 5; bases outside the gene matches: 10. This CDR3 has 16 amino acids. Germline V gene sequence: CDR1 LNHDA, CDR2 SQIVND (reference sequence). The CDR3 nucleotides read TGTGCCAGTAGCCGTCCGGGACAGGGGAGCGACAATGAGCAGTTCTTC. It codes for CASSRPGQGSDNEQFF.

The V gene is TRBV2, the J gene TRBJ1-5, with D maybe TRBD1 (6 bases). Germline V gene lookup returns CDR1 SNHLY and CDR2 FYNNEI. V was trimmed by 5 bases and J by 4 bases, leaving 15 bases between them. The CDR3 totals 15 residues. Here the CDR3 DNA reads TGTGCCAGCAGTACGGTTGGACAGAGAAATCAGCCCCAGCATTTT. Translated, it gives CASSTVGQRNQPQHF.

The chain combines TRBV7-9 with TRBJ1-2; D remains unclear. Germline values: CDR1 SEHNR, CDR2 FQNEAQ (reference sequence). V was clipped by 5 bases and J by 7 bases, with 23 bases between them. CDR3 size: 16 residues. The CDR3 DNA sequence: TGTGCCAGCAGCACTCCCCCCACCGAGGTATTACCTGGCTACACCTTC. This translates into CASSTPPTEVLPGYTF.

The genes are TRBV9 and TRBJ2-2; 7 positions agree with TRBD1. The CDR3 contains 16 residues. Unmatched junction bases numbered 12, after V lost 4 bases and J lost 6 bases. Per germline, CDR1 SGDLS and CDR2 YYNGEE. CDR3 protein: CASSTGTVYSPGELFF. The CDR3, as DNA: TGTGCCAGCAGCACCGGGACAGTGTACTCCCCCGGGGAGCTGTTTTTT.

The V call is TRBV4-2, the J call TRBJ2-4; no definite D call. This CDR3 spans 16 amino acids. Germline CDR1 reads LGHNA; CDR2 reads YNFKEQ. With 0 bases removed from V and 3 bases from J, the gap between germline ends came to 12 bases. The CDR3 loop is CASSQDSSRVKNIQYF. In DNA form, the CDR3 reads TGTGCCAGCAGCCAAGATTCATCCCGGGTCAAAAACATTCAGTACTTC.

This chain joins TRBV19 and TRBJ2-2, with D tentatively TRBD1 (8 bases). The CDR3 contains 16 residues. Germline V gene sequence: CDR1 LNHDA, CDR2 SQIVND (reference sequence). The V and J ends lost 7 bases and 4 bases respectively, with 19 bases between them. The CDR3 reads CASTFGQGGFTGELFF. The CDR3 DNA is TGTGCCAGTACATTCGGACAGGGAGGGTTCACCGGGGAGCTGTTTTTT.

V gene TRBV27 combines with J gene TRBJ2-7, with TRBD2 matching 11 bases. This CDR3 is 15 amino acids long. Germline V lookup: CDR1 MNHEY, CDR2 SMNVEV (reference sequence). Losses at the gene ends were 2 bases for V and 2 bases for J; bases not matched to a gene: 2. CDR3 nucleotide sequence: TGTGCCAGCAGTTTAACTAGCGGGGGACCCTACGAGCAGTACTTC. Its protein is CASSLTSGGPYEQYF.

Only one count was recorded for this clone. The genes are TRBV19 and TRBJ1-2; TRBD1 matches 11 bases. There are 15 residues in the CDR3. The germline CDR1 and CDR2 sequences are LNHDA and SQIVND (reference sequence). V was pared by 11 bases and J by 4 bases, with 12 bases of the junction left unmatched. CDR3 loop: CASEWTGGSFYGYTF. The CDR3, as DNA: TGTGCCTCTGAGTGGACAGGGGGCTCCTTCTATGGCTACACCTTC. Full variable domain (outside the CDR3, taken from reference TRBV19 and TRBJ1-2): DGGITQSPKYLFRKEGQNVTLSCEQNLNHDAMYWYRQDPGQGLRLIYYSQIVNDFQKGDIAEGYSVSREKKESFPLTVTSAQKNPTAFYLCASEWTGGSFYGYTFGSGTRLTVV.